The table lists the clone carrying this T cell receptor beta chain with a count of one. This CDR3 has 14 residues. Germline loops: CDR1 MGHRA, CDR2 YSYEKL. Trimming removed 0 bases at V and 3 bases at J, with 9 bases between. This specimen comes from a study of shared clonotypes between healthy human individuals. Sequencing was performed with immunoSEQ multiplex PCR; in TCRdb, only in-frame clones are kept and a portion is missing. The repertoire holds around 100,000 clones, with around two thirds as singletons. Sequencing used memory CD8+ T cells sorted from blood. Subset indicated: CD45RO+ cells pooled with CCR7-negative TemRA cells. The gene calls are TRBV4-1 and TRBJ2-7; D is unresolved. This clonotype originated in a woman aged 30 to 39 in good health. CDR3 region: CASSQEIAVYEQYF. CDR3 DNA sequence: TGCGCCAGCAGCCAAGAAATAGCTGTCTACGAGCAGTACTTC.